This T cell receptor beta chain was identified during a study of cytomegalovirus exposure and HLA in healthy donors. The germline V gene encodes CDR1 LGHNA and CDR2 YSLEER. Between the trimmed V and J ends, which lost 3 bases and 5 bases, there was a span of 14 bases. CDR3 length: 14 amino acids. Regarding this clone: What it binds is unknown.

The study's findings and limits: Sequencing depth roughly uniform across donors was assumed in presence/absence analyses.

Amplification used 60 Vbeta primers and 13 Jbeta primers. Clones were read by immunoSEQ multiplex PCR, and TCRdb kept only the in-frame ones, dropping some. The sample table includes around 210,000 clones. The chain uses TRBV4-3 and TRBJ2-7; D might be TRBD1 (6 bases). The specimen sequenced was PBMCs. This clonotype was obtained from a woman between 25 and 40 years old in good health and CMV-seropositive. CDR3 DNA sequence: TGCGCCAGCAGCCATTCACAGGGATTCGACGAGCAGTACTTC. It is translated as CASSHSQGFDEQYF.